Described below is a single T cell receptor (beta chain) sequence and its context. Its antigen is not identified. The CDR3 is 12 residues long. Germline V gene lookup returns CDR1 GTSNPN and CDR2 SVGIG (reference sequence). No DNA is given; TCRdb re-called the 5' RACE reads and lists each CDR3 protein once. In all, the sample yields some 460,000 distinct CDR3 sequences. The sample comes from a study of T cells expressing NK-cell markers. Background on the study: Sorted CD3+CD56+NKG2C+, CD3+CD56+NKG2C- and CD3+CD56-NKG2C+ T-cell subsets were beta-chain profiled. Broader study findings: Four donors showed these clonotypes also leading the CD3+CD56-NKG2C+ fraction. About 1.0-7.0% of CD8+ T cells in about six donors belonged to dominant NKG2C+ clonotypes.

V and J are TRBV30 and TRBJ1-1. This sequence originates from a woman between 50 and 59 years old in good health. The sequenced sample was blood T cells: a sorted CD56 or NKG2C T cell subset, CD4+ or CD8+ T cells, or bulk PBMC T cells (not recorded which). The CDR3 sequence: CAWRVGTPVAFF.